Listed below are T cell receptor beta chains from one sample, sequenced in a study of T cell responses to AZD1222 COVID-19 vaccine. Sequencing used immunoSEQ multiplex PCR; TCRdb keeps in-frame clones, though not all of them. The profile shows fewer than 120,000 clones, 85% to 95% of them singletons. The source was peripheral blood, collected on day 0 of AZD1222 vaccination. These receptors were taken from an adult in good health. The CDR3 runs from the conserved cysteine through the conserved F or W. D genes are given only for firm matches. Where a row states a size, it is once, few, many or the class of an expanded clone; other rows omit it.

V gene	clone size	CDR3 length	D gene	J gene	CDR3 protein	CDR3 DNA
TRBV30	-	15	-	TRBJ1-2	CAWSLGLQGNYGYTF	TGTGCCTGGAGCCTAGGCCTTCAGGGAAACTATGGCTACACCTTC
TRBV28	-	11	-	TRBJ2-1	CASSPYNEQFF	TGTGCCAGCAGTCCCTACAATGAGCAGTTCTTC
TRBV7-7	-	14	-	TRBJ1-3	CASSRGGAGNTIYF	TGTGCCAGCAGCCGAGGGGGAGCCGGAAACACCATATATTTT
TRBV6-5	-	15	TRBD1	TRBJ2-7	CASSPDRGLTYEQYF	TGTGCCAGCAGCCCGGACAGGGGGCTAACCTACGAGCAGTACTTC
TRBV10-2	-	15	TRBD1	TRBJ1-2	CASTSGRGLGYGYTF	TGCGCCAGCACTTCCGGCAGGGGGCTTGGGTATGGCTACACCTTC
TRBV6-5	-	14	-	TRBJ1-2	CASSYNGNAGGYTF	TGTGCCAGCAGTTACAACGGGAATGCGGGTGGCTACACCTTC
TRBV7-8	-	13	TRBD2	TRBJ2-5	CASSLLAGETQYF	TGTGCCAGCAGCTTATTAGCGGGAGAGACCCAGTACTTC
TRBV10-2	-	14	-	TRBJ2-3	CASRLGAPTDTQYF	TGCGCCAGCCGGTTGGGGGCCCCCACAGATACGCAGTATTTT
TRBV7-3	once	18	-	TRBJ2-2	CASSLSPSSDKYTGELFF	TGTGCCAGCAGCTTATCGCCCTCATCGGACAAATACACCGGGGAGCTGTTTTTT
TRBV28	-	13	-	TRBJ2-5	CASMKGGRETQYF	TGTGCCAGCATGAAGGGGGGGCGAGAGACCCAGTACTTC
TRBV3-1/TRBV3-2	-	14	-	TRBJ2-1	CASSQQTLYNEQFF	TGTGCCAGCAGCCAACAAACCCTGTATAATGAGCAGTTCTTC
TRBV19	-	19	TRBD1	TRBJ1-1	CASSARLGTGGAQNTEAFF	TGTGCCAGTAGTGCTCGCCTGGGGACAGGGGGCGCACAAAACACTGAAGCTTTCTTT
TRBV7-9	many	14	-	TRBJ1-6	CASSSGHGQSPLHF	TGTGCCAGCAGCTCTGGACATGGCCAAAGCCCCCTCCACTTT
TRBV19	-	13	-	TRBJ1-5	CASSLGRGQPQHF	TGTGCCAGTAGTTTGGGACGGGGTCAGCCCCAGCATTTT
TRBV29-1	-	12	TRBD1	TRBJ1-2	CSVSDRLYGYTF	TGCAGCGTTTCGGACAGGCTGTATGGCTACACCTTC
TRBV10-2	-	14	-	TRBJ2-4	CASTYAPSRDIQYF	TGCGCCAGCACCTACGCTCCGTCTCGGGACATTCAGTACTTC
TRBV7-9	-	14	-	TRBJ1-3	CASSPRQAGNTIYF	TGTGCCAGCAGCCCAAGACAGGCTGGAAACACCATATATTTT
TRBV24-1	-	14	-	TRBJ1-2	CATSDTREGSGYTF	TGTGCCACCAGTGATACGAGGGAGGGTTCTGGCTACACCTTC
TRBV7-9	-	15	-	TRBJ1-2	CASSSDRKGISGYTF	TGTGCCAGCAGCTCGGACCGTAAAGGGATATCTGGCTACACCTTC
TRBV7-9	-	17	-	TRBJ1-2	CASSPRAGVVTNYGYTF	TGTGCCAGCAGCCCCCGGGCAGGGGTGGTAACTAACTATGGCTACACCTTC
TRBV5-1	-	13	-	TRBJ1-4	CASSLVVNEKLFF	TGCGCCAGCAGCTTGGTAGTTAATGAAAAACTGTTTTTT
TRBV11-1	-	13	-	TRBJ2-7	CASSTQGDYEQYF	TGTGCCAGCAGCACACAGGGAGACTACGAGCAGTACTTC
TRBV28	-	16	-	TRBJ1-1	CASSLPLAGINTEAFF	TGTGCCAGCAGTTTACCCCTAGCGGGGATCAACACTGAAGCTTTCTTT
TRBV6-6	once	14	TRBD1	TRBJ2-7	CASRRQGATYEQYF	TGTGCCAGCAGAAGACAGGGGGCAACCTACGAGCAGTACTTC
TRBV29-1	-	12	TRBD1	TRBJ2-7	CSVVGQGNEQYF	TGCAGCGTCGTTGGACAGGGAAACGAGCAGTACTTC
TRBV6-5	-	13	-	TRBJ1-1	CASSRSRNTEAFF	TGTGCCAGCAGTCGAAGCAGAAACACTGAAGCTTTCTTT
TRBV6-5	-	15	-	TRBJ1-4	CATTSRSTTNEKLFF	TGTGCCACCACGTCTCGAAGCACAACTAATGAAAAACTGTTTTTT
TRBV5-6	-	15	-	TRBJ1-2	CASSLTPLPNYGYTF	TGTGCCAGCAGCTTGACACCCCTTCCTAACTATGGCTACACCTTC
TRBV10-2	once	14	-	TRBJ1-6	CASSETPEGSPLHF	TGCGCCAGCAGTGAGACCCCGGAGGGCTCACCCCTCCACTTT
TRBV5-6	-	14	-	TRBJ2-5	CASSLEAEQETQYF	TGTGCCAGCAGCTTGGAAGCAGAACAAGAGACCCAGTACTTC
TRBV29-1	few	15	TRBD2	TRBJ2-1	CSPRLAGGPYNEQFF	TGCAGCCCCCGACTAGCGGGGGGGCCTTACAATGAGCAGTTCTTC
TRBV7-8	few	17	TRBD1	TRBJ2-7	CASSLAGTGGASYEQYF	TGTGCCAGCAGCTTGGCCGGGACAGGGGGTGCTTCCTACGAGCAGTACTTC